This note documents a single T cell receptor beta chain sequence. Its antigen is not known. These data are taken from a study of liver allograft versus peripheral blood T cells. For the study at large: Repertoires of T cell receptors in transplanted livers were compared with recipients' peripheral blood repertoires. Study-level findings and limits: Reports indicated that T cell receptor repertoires inside liver allografts differed from those in peripheral blood.

V lost 1 base, J lost 7 bases, and 11 bases lay in between. The CDR3 spans 13 residues. Germline CDR1 is SGHTA and CDR2 is FQGNSA. In TCRdb, the reads were re-called with MiXCR into one record per CDR3 protein. The table has several thousand distinct CDR3 sequences, 15% to 20% seen once. This sequence joins TRBV7-2 and TRBJ2-7; the D is unclear. This TCR derives from a human patient who had a liver transplant. A share of the T cells may be of graft donor origin. For the CDR3, the DNA is TGTGCCAGCAGCTTAGGAGTAGACAATGAGCAGTACTTC. Protein sequence: CASSLGVDNEQYF.